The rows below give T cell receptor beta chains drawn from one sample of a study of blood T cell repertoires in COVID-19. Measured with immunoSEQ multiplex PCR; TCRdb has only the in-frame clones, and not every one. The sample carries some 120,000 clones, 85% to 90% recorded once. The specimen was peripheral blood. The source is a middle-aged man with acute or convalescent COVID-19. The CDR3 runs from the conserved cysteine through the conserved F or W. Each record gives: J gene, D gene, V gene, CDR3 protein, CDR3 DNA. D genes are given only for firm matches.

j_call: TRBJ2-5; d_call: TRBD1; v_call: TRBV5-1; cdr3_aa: CASSLSGGGETQYF; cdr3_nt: TGCGCCAGCAGCTTGTCAGGGGGCGGGGAGACCCAGTACTTC
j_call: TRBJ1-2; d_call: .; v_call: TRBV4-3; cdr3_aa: CASSQETSRRAGPNYGYTF; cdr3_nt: TGCGCCAGCAGCCAAGAGACGAGTAGGAGGGCAGGTCCTAACTATGGCTACACCTTC
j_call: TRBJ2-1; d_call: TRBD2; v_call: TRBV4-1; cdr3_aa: CASSQVWASGRYNEQFF; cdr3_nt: TGCGCCAGCAGCCAAGTGTGGGCTAGCGGGAGGTACAATGAGCAGTTCTTC
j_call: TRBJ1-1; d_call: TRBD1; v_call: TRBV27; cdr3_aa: CASSLTGRAEAFF; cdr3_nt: TGTGCCAGCAGTTTGACAGGGAGAGCTGAAGCTTTCTTT
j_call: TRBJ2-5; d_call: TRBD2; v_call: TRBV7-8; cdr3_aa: CASSLGTSGGGETQYF; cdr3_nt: TGTGCCAGCAGCTTAGGGACTAGCGGGGGAGGGGAGACCCAGTACTTC
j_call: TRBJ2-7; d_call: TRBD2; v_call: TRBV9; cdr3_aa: CASSVGVLAGAYEQYF; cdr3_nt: TGTGCCAGCAGCGTAGGTGTACTAGCGGGAGCCTACGAGCAGTACTTC
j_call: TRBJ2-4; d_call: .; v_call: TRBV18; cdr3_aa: CASSPAGQGKGKNIQYF; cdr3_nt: TGTGCCAGCTCACCAGCAGGTCAGGGGAAGGGGAAAAACATTCAGTACTTC
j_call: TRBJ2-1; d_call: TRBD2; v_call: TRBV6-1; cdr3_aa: CASSEALAGGASYNEQFF; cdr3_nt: TGTGCCAGCAGTGAAGCCCTAGCGGGGGGGGCCTCCTACAATGAGCAGTTCTTC
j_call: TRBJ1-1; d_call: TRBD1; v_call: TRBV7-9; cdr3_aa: CASSSGTGVNTEAFF; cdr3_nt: TGTGCCAGCAGCTCAGGGACAGGCGTGAACACTGAAGCTTTCTTT
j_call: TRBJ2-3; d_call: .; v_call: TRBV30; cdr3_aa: CAWDSYSTDTQYF; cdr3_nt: TGTGCCTGGGACAGCTACTCCACAGATACGCAGTATTTT
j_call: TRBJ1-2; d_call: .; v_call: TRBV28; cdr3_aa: CASNPAGSGDYGYTF; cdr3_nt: TGTGCCAGCAACCCTGCAGGTTCCGGCGACTATGGCTACACCTTC
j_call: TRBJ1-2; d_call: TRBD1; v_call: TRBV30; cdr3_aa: CAWSVLDRAVYGYTF; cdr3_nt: TGTGCCTGGAGTGTCTTAGACAGGGCGGTCTATGGCTACACCTTC
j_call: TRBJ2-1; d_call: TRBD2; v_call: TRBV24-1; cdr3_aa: CATGLAGDNEQFF; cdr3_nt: TGTGCCACCGGACTAGCGGGAGACAATGAGCAGTTCTTC